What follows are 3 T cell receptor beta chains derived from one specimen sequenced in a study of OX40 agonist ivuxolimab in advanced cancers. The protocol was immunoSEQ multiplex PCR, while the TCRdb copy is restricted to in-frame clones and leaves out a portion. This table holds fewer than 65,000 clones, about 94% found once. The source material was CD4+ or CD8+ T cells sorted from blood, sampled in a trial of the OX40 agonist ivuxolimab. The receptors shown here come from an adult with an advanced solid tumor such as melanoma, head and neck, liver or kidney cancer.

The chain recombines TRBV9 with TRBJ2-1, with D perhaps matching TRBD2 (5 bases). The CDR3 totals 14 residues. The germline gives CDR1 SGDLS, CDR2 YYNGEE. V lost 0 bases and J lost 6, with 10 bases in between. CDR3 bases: TGTGCCAGCAGCGTAGGAGGGCAAACCAATGAGCAGTTCTTC. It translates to CASSVGGQTNEQFF.

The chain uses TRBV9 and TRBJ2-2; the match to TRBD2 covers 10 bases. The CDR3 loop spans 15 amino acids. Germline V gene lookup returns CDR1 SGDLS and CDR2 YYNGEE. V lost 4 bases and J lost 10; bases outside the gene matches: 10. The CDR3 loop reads CASSPSWTSGEELFF. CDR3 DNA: TGTGCCAGCAGCCCATCCTGGACTAGCGGTGAGGAGCTGTTTTTT.

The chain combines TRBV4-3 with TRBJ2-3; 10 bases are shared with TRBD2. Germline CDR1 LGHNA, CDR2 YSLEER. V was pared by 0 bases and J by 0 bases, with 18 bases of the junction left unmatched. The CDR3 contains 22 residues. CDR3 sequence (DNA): TGCGCCAGCAGCCAAGAAGTGGGTTGTTGGCTAGCGGGAGACTCTAGCACAGATACGCAGTATTTT. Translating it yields CASSQEVGCWLAGDSSTDTQYF.